This T cell receptor beta chain originates from a study of blood T cells in healthy people across ages. The CDR3 has 12 amino acids. Per the germline V gene, CDR1 is LGHNA and CDR2 is YNFKEQ. V was pared by 0 bases and J by 8 bases, with 5 bases between. A remark on this clonotype: Its antigen remains unknown.

Through a sample-barcoded 5' primer and a J-beta primer mix, a second PCR was run for 7 to 11 cycles. MiXCR was run by TCRdb on the 5' RACE reads, yielding one entry per CDR3 protein. The data contain some 1.5 million distinct CDR3 sequences, roughly 43% of them singletons. A minimum of 5 micrograms of total RNA was extracted per sample. The study, taken as a whole, reports: Roughly linear declines in TCR beta diversity per million T cells occurred with age. TCR beta diversity tracked closely with naive T cell percentage.

Sequencing was performed on blood. The chain combines TRBV4-2 with TRBJ1-5; D is ambiguous. This TCR was sampled from a woman in her late teens or twenties in good health. The CDR3 here is CASSQDGKPQHF. The CDR3 DNA is TGTGCCAGCAGCCAAGATGGGAAGCCCCAGCATTTT.